This TCR beta chain was sequenced in a study of T cells expressing NK-cell markers (dated by TCRdb to 2019 to 2021). Turning to the overall study: Fewer than ten donors provided sorted CD3+CD56+NKG2C+, CD3+CD56+NKG2C- and CD3+CD56-NKG2C+ T-cell subsets, whose TCR beta-chain repertoires were profiled. Seven of the eight sequenced donors were HCMV-seropositive and one was HCMV-seronegative. The eight sequenced donors were randomly selected healthy volunteers, three men and five women. Illumina HiSeq 2000/2500, MiSeq or NextSeq was used to sequence libraries as 2 x 150 bp reads.

Points on this clonotype: Its antigen remains undetermined.

Spanning cysteine to phenylalanine, the CDR3 consists of 15 amino acids. Only the protein sequence is given. In the germline V gene (reference sequence), CDR1 corresponds to DFQATT and CDR2 to SNEGSKA. A commercial ELISA kit detecting HCMV-specific IgG in serum was used to determine HCMV serostatus. Ficoll density gradient centrifugation was used to isolate peripheral blood mononuclear cells from blood. The run used an Illumina HiSeq 2000. TCR beta cDNA libraries were made by 5'RACE template switching that added a universal primer site and unique molecular identifiers. Synthesis of cDNA was primed from the TCR beta constant segment and was followed by two consecutive PCR amplification steps. As for the original processing: Reads were demultiplexed and grouped by UMI with MIGEC, and clonotypes were assembled and quantified with MiTCR. To exclude erroneous sequences, any TCR cDNA sequence not supported by at least two reads was discarded. The tcR package was used for downstream repertoire analysis, and clonotypes were matched across fractions by CDR3 nucleotide sequence plus V segment. Antigen specificity was annotated against VDJdb with VDJmatch, allowing one amino acid substitution in CDR3. TCRdb reprocessed the reads; each CDR3 protein sequence makes one entry, and DNA is unavailable. For this entry, the V and J calls and clone size follow TCRdb and not the study's own pipeline. This sample's table carries some 500,000 distinct CDR3 sequences. Clones ranked in the top ten supply more than 1.4% of the sample.

What the research found in general, with its limitations: Whether the expanded NKG2C-expressing T cell clones were specific for HCMV antigens was left unclear. Those dominant clonotypes were again the most abundant among CD3+CD56-NKG2C+ cells in a handful of donors, at 28.3-60.1%. In about 6 donors, the dominant CD3+CD56+NKG2C+ clonotypes were found to rank among the top 10 CD8+ clonotypes and to make up about 1.0-7.0% of CD8+ T cells.

The TCR was taken from a woman aged 45 to 65 in good health. Donor details come from another sample of the same person, matched by shared clones. Sequencing used blood T cells: a sorted CD56 or NKG2C T cell subset, CD4+ or CD8+ T cells, or bulk PBMC T cells (not recorded which). The rearrangement combines TRBV20-1 with TRBJ2-3; TCRdb's assignment of TRBD2 cannot be checked, as there is no DNA. CDR3 sequence: CSASLLAASTDTQYF.